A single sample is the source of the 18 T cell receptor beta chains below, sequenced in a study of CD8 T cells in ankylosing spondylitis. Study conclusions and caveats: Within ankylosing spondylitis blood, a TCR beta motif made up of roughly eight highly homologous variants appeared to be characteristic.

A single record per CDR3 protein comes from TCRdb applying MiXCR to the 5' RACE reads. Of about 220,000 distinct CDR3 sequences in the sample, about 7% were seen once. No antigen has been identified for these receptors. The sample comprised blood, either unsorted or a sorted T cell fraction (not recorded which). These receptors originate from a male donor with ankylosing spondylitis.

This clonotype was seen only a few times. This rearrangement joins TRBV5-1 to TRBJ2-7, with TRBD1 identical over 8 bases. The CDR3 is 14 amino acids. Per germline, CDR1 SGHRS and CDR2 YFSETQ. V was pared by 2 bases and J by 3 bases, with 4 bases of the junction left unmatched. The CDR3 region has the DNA TGCGCCAGCAGCTTCGGGACAGGTAACTACGAGCAGTACTTC. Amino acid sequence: CASSFGTGNYEQYF.

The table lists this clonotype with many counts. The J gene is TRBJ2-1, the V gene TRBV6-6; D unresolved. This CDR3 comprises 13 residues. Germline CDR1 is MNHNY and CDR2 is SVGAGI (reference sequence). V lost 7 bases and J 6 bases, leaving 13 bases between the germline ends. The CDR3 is CASTYRSLNEQFF. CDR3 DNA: TGTGCCAGCACGTATAGATCCCTCAATGAGCAGTTCTTC.

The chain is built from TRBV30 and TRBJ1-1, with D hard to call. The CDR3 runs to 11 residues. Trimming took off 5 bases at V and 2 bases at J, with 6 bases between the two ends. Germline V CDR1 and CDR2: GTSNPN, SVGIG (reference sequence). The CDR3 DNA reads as TGTGCCTGGTACTCTAACACTGAAGCTTTCTTT. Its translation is CAWYSNTEAFF.

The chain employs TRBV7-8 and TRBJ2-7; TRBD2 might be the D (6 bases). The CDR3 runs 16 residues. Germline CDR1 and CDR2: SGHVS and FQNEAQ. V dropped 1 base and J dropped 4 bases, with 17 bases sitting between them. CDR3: CASSLGGGKSMYEQYF. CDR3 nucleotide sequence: TGTGCCAGCAGCTTAGGAGGAGGGAAATCGATGTACGAGCAGTACTTC.

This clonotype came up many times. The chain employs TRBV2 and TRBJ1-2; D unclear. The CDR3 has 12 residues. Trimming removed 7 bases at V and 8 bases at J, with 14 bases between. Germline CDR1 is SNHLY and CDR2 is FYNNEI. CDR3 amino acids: CASTLDPRGYTF. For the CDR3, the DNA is TGTGCCAGCACCCTGGACCCACGCGGCTACACCTTC.

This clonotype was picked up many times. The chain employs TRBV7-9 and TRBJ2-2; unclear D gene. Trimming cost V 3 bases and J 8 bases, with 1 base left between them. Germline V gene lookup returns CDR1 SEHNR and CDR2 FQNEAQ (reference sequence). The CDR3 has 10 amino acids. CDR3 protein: CASSFGELFF. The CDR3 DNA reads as TGTGCCAGCAGCTTTGGGGAGCTGTTTTTT.

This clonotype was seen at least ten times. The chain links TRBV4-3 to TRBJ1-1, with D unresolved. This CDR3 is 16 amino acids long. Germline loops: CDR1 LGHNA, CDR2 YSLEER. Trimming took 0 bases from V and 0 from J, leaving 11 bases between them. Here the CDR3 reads CASSQDFPRMNTEAFF. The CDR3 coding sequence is TGCGCCAGCAGCCAAGATTTCCCAAGAATGAACACTGAAGCTTTCTTT.

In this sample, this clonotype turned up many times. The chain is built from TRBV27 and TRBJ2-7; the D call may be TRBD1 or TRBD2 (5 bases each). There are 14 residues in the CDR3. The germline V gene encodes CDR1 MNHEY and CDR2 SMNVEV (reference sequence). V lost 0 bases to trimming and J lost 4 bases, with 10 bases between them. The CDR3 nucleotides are TGTGCCAGCAGTTTATCGGGACCCAAGTACGAGCAGTACTTC. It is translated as CASSLSGPKYEQYF.

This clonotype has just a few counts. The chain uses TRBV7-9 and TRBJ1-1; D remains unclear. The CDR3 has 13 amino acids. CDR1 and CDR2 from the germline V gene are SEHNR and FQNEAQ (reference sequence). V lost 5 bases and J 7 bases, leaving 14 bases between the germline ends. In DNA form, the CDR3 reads TGTGCCAGCAGCCTCCTCGGCGGAATTGAAGCTTTCTTT. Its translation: CASSLLGGIEAFF.

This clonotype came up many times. The CDR3 sequence: CASSPTVTGELFF. The CDR3 nucleotides read TGTGCCAGCAGCCCGACGGTCACCGGGGAGCTGTTTTTT. The V call is TRBV12-3 or TRBV12-4, the J call TRBJ2-2; D not resolved. There are 13 residues in the CDR3. Trimming left V 6 bases short and J 4 bases short, with 9 bases between.

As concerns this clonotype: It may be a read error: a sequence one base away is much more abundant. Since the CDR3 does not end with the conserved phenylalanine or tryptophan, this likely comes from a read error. CDR3 in DNA: TGTGCCAGCAGCCCTCCGGTGGAAGATACGCAGTATATT. As protein: CASSPPVEDTQYI. The rearrangement links TRBV7-9 to TRBJ2-3; D gene unclear. The CDR3 has 13 amino acids. Trimming cost V 5 bases and J 5 bases, with 11 bases left between them. Germline CDR1 SEHNR, CDR2 FQNEAQ (reference sequence).

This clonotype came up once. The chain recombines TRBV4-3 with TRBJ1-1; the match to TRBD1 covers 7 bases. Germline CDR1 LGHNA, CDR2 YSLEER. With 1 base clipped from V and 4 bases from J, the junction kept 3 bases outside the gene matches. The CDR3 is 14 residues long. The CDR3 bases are TGCGCCAGCAGCCAAGGAAGGGACAGCACTGAAGCTTTCTTT. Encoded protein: CASSQGRDSTEAFF.

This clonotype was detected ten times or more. The CDR3 region is CASSQVWVSADEQFF. In nucleotides, the CDR3 is TGTGCCAGCAGCCAAGTTTGGGTCAGTGCCGATGAGCAGTTCTTC. The V and J genes are TRBV14 and TRBJ2-1; unclear D gene. The V gene lost 1 base and the J gene lost 8 bases, with 15 bases spanning the gap. From germline, CDR1 is SGHDN and CDR2 FVKESK. The CDR3 loop spans 15 amino acids.

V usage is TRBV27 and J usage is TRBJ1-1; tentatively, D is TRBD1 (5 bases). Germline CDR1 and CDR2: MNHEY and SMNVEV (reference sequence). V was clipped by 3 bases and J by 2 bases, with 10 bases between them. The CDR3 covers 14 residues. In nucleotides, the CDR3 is TGTGCCAGCAGTTTGGACACACCTAACACTGAAGCTTTCTTT. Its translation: CASSLDTPNTEAFF.

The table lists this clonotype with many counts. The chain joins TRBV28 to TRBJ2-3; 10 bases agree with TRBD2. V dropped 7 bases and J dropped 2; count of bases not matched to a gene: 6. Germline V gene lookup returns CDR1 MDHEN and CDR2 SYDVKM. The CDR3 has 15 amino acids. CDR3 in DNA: TGTGCCAGCAAGGGAAGCGGGAGGGTCACAGATACGCAGTATTTT. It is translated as CASKGSGRVTDTQYF.

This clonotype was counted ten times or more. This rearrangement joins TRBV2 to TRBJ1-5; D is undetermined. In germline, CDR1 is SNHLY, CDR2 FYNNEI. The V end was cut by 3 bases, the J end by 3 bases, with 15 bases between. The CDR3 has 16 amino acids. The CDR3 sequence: CASSDVGGVFNQPQHF. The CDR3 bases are TGTGCCAGCAGTGACGTTGGCGGGGTCTTCAATCAGCCCCAGCATTTT.

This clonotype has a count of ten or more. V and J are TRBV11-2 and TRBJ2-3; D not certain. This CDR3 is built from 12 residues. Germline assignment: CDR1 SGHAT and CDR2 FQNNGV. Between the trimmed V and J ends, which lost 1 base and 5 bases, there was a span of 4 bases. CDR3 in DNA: TGTGCCAGCAGCTTAGGTAAAGATACGCAGTATTTT. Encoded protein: CASSLGKDTQYF. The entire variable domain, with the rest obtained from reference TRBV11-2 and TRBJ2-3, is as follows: EAGVAQSPRYKIIEKRQSVAFWCNPISGHATLYWYQQILGQGPKLLIQFQNNGVVDDSQLPKDRFSAERLKGVDSTLKIQPAKLEDSAVYLCASSLGKDTQYFGPGTRLTVL.

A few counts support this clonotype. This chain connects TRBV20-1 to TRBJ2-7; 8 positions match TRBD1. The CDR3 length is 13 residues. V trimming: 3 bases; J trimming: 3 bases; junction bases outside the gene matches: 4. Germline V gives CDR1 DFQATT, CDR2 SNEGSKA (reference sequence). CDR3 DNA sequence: TGCAGTGCTAGGGACAGGGTTATCTACGAGCAGTACTTC. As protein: CSARDRVIYEQYF.